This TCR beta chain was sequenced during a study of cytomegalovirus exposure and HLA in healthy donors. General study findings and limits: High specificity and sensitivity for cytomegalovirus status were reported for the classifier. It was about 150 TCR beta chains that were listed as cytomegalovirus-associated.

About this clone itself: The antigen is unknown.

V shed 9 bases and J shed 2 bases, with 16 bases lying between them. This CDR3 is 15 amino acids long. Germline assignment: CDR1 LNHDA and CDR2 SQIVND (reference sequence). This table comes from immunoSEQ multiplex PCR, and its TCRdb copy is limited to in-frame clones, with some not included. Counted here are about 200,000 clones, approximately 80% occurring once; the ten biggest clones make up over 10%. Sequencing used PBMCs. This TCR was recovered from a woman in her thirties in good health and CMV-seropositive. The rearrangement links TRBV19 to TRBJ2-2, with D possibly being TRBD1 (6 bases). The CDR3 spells CASINRENNTGELFF. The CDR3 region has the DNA TGTGCCAGCATTAACAGGGAGAATAACACCGGGGAGCTGTTTTTT.